Following are 16 T cell receptor beta chains from one sample sequenced in a study of CD8 T cells in ankylosing spondylitis. TCRdb called the 5' RACE reads again in MiXCR, with one record for every CDR3 protein. Of around 320,000 distinct CDR3 sequences listed, around 20% are singletons. Material for sequencing was blood, either unsorted or a sorted T cell fraction (not recorded which). The receptors originated from a female donor with ankylosing spondylitis or in good health (not recorded which).

There are a few counts of this clonotype. The V and J genes are TRBV15 and TRBJ2-1, with 8 bases aligning to TRBD2. V shed 6 bases and J 3 bases; nucleotides not matched to a gene: 7. Germline lookup yields CDR1 LNHNV and CDR2 YYDKDF (reference sequence). The CDR3 has 15 residues. This CDR3 reads CATSPQREFYNEQFF. The CDR3 coding sequence is TGTGCCACCAGTCCTCAGCGGGAGTTCTACAATGAGCAGTTCTTC.

V gene TRBV9 combines with J gene TRBJ2-1; no clear D gene. This CDR3 spans 14 amino acids. The V gene's germline CDR1 is SGDLS and CDR2 YYNGEE. Trimming left V 0 bases short and J 8 bases short, with 12 bases between. The CDR3 sequence: CASSVERRGYEQFF. The CDR3 DNA reads as TGTGCCAGCAGCGTAGAGAGGAGAGGCTATGAGCAGTTCTTC.

V and J are TRBV4-3 and TRBJ2-3; D is possibly TRBD1 (6 bases). The CDR3 is 15 residues long. Trimming took 7 bases from V and 3 from J, leaving 17 bases between them. The V gene's germline CDR1 is LGHNA and CDR2 YSLEER. The CDR3 DNA sequence: TGCGCCAGCACCGCAACAGGGATACCGACAGATACGCAGTATTTT. This sequence encodes CASTATGIPTDTQYF.

The CDR3, as DNA: TGCGCCAGCGGGGGATCGGGGGCGGGGACCGGGGAGCTGTTTTTT. Translating it yields CASGGSGAGTGELFF. This chain links TRBV4-3 with TRBJ2-2, with D perhaps being TRBD1 or TRBD2 (6 bases each). Deletions cut 8 bases from V and 5 bases from J, with 18 bases between. Germline V gives CDR1 LGHNA, CDR2 YSLEER. The CDR3 is 15 amino acids.

This clonotype has just a few counts. The chain combines TRBV24-1 with TRBJ2-5; D is unclear. Deletions cut 5 bases from V and 2 bases from J, with 17 bases between. The CDR3 sequence is 16 residues long. Germline V CDR1 and CDR2: KGHDR, SFDVKD. The CDR3 DNA reads TGTGCCACCAGTGCCCAACTGACCGACACTCAAGAGACCCAGTACTTC. As protein: CATSAQLTDTQETQYF.

The J gene is TRBJ1-1, the V gene TRBV12-3 or TRBV12-4, with TRBD1 matching 10 bases. V gave up 4 bases and J gave up 7 bases; unmatched junction bases: 12. The CDR3 is 16 amino acids. For the CDR3, the DNA is TGTGCCAGCAGTTCTATCTATGGGACAGGGGCAGTTGAAGCTTTCTTT. Translated: CASSSIYGTGAVEAFF.

The V call is TRBV7-8, the J call TRBJ1-5; D remains ambiguous. Germline lookup yields CDR1 SGHVS and CDR2 FQNEAQ. The length of the CDR3 is 14 residues. Trimming took off 0 bases at V and 7 bases at J, with 10 bases between the two ends. Here the CDR3 DNA reads TGTGCCAGCAGCTTAGCCACTAGCGGACAGCCCCAGCATTTT. Translation: CASSLATSGQPQHF.

This clonotype was picked up a small number of times. This sequence joins TRBV28 and TRBJ2-5; D is possibly TRBD1 or TRBD2 (5 bases each). CDR1 is MDHEN, CDR2 SYDVKM, per germline. The CDR3 spans 14 residues. Trimming pared 7 bases from V and 4 bases from J, leaving 16 bases between. CDR3 region: CASKTAGSGETQYF. The CDR3, as DNA: TGTGCCAGCAAGACCGCAGGGAGTGGAGAGACCCAGTACTTC.

The gene calls are TRBV5-4 and TRBJ2-7, with 7 positions matching TRBD2. The CDR3 loop spans 15 amino acids. Germline loops: CDR1 SGHNT, CDR2 YYREEE (reference sequence). V lost 0 bases to trimming and J lost 3 bases; unmatched junction nucleotides: 6. The CDR3, as DNA: TGTGCCAGCAGCTTGGGCGGGAGAGGGGTCTACGAGCAGTACTTC. Its protein is CASSLGGRGVYEQYF.

The chain uses TRBV2 and TRBJ2-7; 9 nucleotides line up with TRBD2. CDR3 length: 12 amino acids. Germline CDR1 is SNHLY and CDR2 is FYNNEI. The CDR3 DNA follows: TGTGCGACCTCAGCGGGAGGTCTCGAGCAGTACTTC. Residues: CATSAGGLEQYF.

V gene TRBV20-1 combines with J gene TRBJ2-1, with TRBD2 matching over 10 bases. CDR1 and CDR2 (germline): DFQATT, SNEGSKA (reference sequence). The J segment lost 7 bases and the V segment lost 5 bases, leaving 5 bases of the junction unmatched. This CDR3 comprises 13 residues. The CDR3 protein is CSAVAGGRNEQFF. The CDR3 bases are TGCAGTGCTGTAGCGGGAGGCCGGAATGAGCAGTTCTTC.

This clonotype was counted only a few times. The genes are TRBV29-1 and TRBJ2-1, with 13 bases aligning to TRBD2. V trimming: 5 bases; J trimming: 9 bases; junction bases outside the gene matches: 4. Germline lookup yields CDR1 SQVTM and CDR2 ANQGSEA. The CDR3 is 13 residues long. CDR3 sequence reads: CSVIRTSGGEQFF. As DNA, the CDR3 is TGCAGCGTTATAAGGACTAGCGGGGGTGAGCAGTTCTTC.

The chain links TRBV7-2 to TRBJ1-1; D is unclear. CDR1 and CDR2 from the germline V gene are SGHTA and FQGNSA. Trimming shortened V by 5 bases and J by 3 bases, and 13 bases separated the two germline ends. This CDR3 spans 14 amino acids. The CDR3 DNA follows: TGTGCCAGCAGCCTGATCACCGGCGACACTGAAGCTTTCTTT. The encoded protein is CASSLITGDTEAFF.

The chain uses TRBV30 and TRBJ2-3, with D unclear. Trimming removed 0 bases at V and 4 bases at J, with 8 bases between. This CDR3 is built from 13 residues. CDR1 and CDR2 from the germline V gene are GTSNPN and SVGIG (reference sequence). CDR3 sequence (DNA): TGTGCCTGGAGTGTACGCTCCCCAGATACGCAGTATTTT. It codes for CAWSVRSPDTQYF.

V usage is TRBV20-1 and J usage is TRBJ2-5; 7 bases line up with TRBD1. The germline gives CDR1 DFQATT, CDR2 SNEGSKA (reference sequence). The J segment lost 1 base and the V segment lost 3 bases, leaving 8 bases of the junction unmatched. CDR3 length: 15 residues. The CDR3 bases are TGCAGTGCTAGGGAGACAGGGAAAACCCAAGAGACCCAGTACTTC. It codes for CSARETGKTQETQYF.

V gene TRBV24-1 combines with J gene TRBJ2-7; D uncertain. Germline V gives CDR1 KGHDR, CDR2 SFDVKD. The V and J ends lost 0 bases and 2 bases respectively, with 10 bases between them. There are 15 residues in the CDR3. The CDR3 region has the DNA TGTGCCACCAGTGATTTGGCGAACGAGACCTACGAGCAGTACTTC. It codes for CATSDLANETYEQYF.